This T cell receptor beta chain was documented in a study of a mutant IDH1 vaccine in newly diagnosed glioma. On this clone: Its antigen is not identified.

This table comes from immunoSEQ multiplex PCR, and its TCRdb copy is limited to in-frame clones, with some not included. The top ten hold approximately 5.5% of the sample, which has 35,000 to 45,000 clones, 65% to 90% seen once. Described time point: week 35, safety follow-up. Vaccine doses each comprised 300 ug of mutant IDH1 20-mer peptide, with topical imiquimod. The CDR3 runs to 14 residues. V dropped 8 bases and J dropped 5; count of bases not matched to a gene: 4. CDR1 is SNHLY, CDR2 FYNNEI, per germline. V is TRBV2 and J is TRBJ1-6; TRBD1 matches at 9 bases. This receptor was identified in a woman in her forties or fifties with glioma. This sample comprised PBMCs, obtained from a glioma patient whose treatment included an IDH1 peptide vaccine. CDR3 coding DNA: TGTGCCAGCGCCCGACAGGGGGATAATTCACCCCTCCACTTT. Translated, it gives CASARQGDNSPLHF.